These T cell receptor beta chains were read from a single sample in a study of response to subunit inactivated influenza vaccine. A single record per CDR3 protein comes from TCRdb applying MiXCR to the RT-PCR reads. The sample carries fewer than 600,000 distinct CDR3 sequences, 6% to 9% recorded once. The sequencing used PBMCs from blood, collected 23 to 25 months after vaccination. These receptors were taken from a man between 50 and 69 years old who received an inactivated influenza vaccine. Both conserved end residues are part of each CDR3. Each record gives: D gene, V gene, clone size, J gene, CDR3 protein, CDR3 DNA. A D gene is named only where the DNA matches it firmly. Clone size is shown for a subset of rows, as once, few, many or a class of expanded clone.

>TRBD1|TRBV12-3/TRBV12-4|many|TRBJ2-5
CASSPTGVGTQYF
TGTGCCAGCAGCCCGACAGGGGTCGGGACCCAGTACTTC
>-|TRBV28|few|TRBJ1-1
CASSLFRQTEAFF
TGTGCCAGCAGTTTGTTCCGGCAGACTGAAGCTTTCTTT
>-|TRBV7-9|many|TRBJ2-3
CASSFGQTTDTQYF
TGTGCCAGCAGCTTCGGACAGACTACAGATACGCAGTATTTT
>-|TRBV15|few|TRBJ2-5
CATSRDWGAPQETQYF
TGTGCCACCAGCAGAGATTGGGGGGCCCCCCAAGAGACCCAGTACTTC
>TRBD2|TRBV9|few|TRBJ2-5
CASSLAGGVPPQETQYF
TGTGCCAGCAGCTTAGCGGGGGGCGTCCCGCCACAAGAGACCCAGTACTTC
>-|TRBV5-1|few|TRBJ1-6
CASSPDGVLSPLHF
TGCGCCAGCAGCCCGGACGGAGTCCTTTCACCCCTCCACTTT
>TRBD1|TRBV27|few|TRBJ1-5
CASSWRGTVNQPQHF
TGTGCCAGCAGTTGGAGGGGGACAGTCAATCAGCCCCAGCATTTT
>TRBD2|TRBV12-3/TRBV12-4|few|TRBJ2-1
CASRPGTSSYNEQFF
TGTGCCAGCAGGCCCGGGACTAGCTCCTACAATGAGCAGTTCTTC
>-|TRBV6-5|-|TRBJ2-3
CASSHAWDTQYF
TGTGCCAGCAGTCACGCGTGGGATACGCAGTATTTT
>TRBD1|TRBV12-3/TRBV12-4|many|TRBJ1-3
CASSATGGRNTIYF
TGTGCCAGCAGTGCGACAGGGGGAAGAAACACCATATATTTT
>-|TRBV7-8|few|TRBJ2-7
CASSLRSGIHEQYF
TGTGCCAGCAGCTTAAGATCCGGGATCCACGAGCAGTACTTC
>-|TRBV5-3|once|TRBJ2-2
CARSPWVGSGELFF
TGTGCCAGGAGCCCTTGGGTCGGCTCCGGGGAGCTGTTTTTT
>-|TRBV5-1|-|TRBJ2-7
CASSLDHPRNEQYF
TGCGCCAGCAGCTTGGACCATCCGCGAAACGAGCAGTACTTC
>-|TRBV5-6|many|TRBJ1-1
CASSLLPNTEAFF
TGTGCCAGCAGCTTGCTTCCGAACACTGAAGCTTTCTTT
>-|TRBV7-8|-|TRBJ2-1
CASSLEARGGYNEQFF
TGTGCCAGCAGCTTAGAGGCCAGGGGAGGGTACAATGAGCAGTTCTTC
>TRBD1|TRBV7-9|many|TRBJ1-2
CASSFRTGAYGYTF
TGTGCCAGCAGCTTCCGGACAGGGGCTTATGGCTACACCTTC
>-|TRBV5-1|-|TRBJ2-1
CASSLSSSYDEQFF
TGCGCCAGCAGCTTAAGTAGCTCCTACGATGAGCAGTTCTTC
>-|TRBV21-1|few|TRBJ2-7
CASSRPPKGYEQYF
TGTGCCAGCAGCCGACCTCCAAAGGGCTACGAGCAGTACTTC
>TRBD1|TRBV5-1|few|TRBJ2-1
CASSRDSFEQFF
TGCGCCAGCAGCCGGGACAGCTTTGAGCAGTTCTTC
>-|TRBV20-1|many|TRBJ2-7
CSATVPGPSYEQYF
TGCAGTGCTACTGTACCGGGACCTTCCTACGAGCAGTACTTC
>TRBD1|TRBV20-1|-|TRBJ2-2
CSSRGLQGAVGTGELFF
TGCAGTTCTAGGGGTTTACAGGGGGCAGTTGGGACCGGGGAGCTGTTTTTT
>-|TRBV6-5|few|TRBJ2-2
CASSSIRANTGELFF
TGTGCCAGCAGTTCCATTAGGGCGAACACCGGGGAGCTGTTTTTT
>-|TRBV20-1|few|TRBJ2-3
CSARPDGSTDTQYF
TGCAGTGCTAGGCCTGACGGCAGCACAGATACGCAGTATTTT
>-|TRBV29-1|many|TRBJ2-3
CSVAPDTDTQYF
TGCAGCGTTGCCCCCGACACAGATACGCAGTATTTT
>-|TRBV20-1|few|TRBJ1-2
CSARPLESYGYTF
TGCAGTGCTAGACCCCTCGAGAGCTATGGCTACACCTTC
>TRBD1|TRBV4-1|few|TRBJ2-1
CASSSTGGGYNEQFF
TGCGCCAGCAGCTCGACAGGGGGTGGGTACAATGAGCAGTTCTTC
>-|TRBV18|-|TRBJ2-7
CASSPLSGTESSYEQYF
TGTGCCAGCTCACCTCTATCCGGGACGGAGAGCTCCTACGAGCAGTACTTC
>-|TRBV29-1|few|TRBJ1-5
CSVLQGWNQPQHF
TGCAGCGTGTTACAGGGATGGAATCAGCCCCAGCATTTT
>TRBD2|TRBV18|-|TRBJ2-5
CASSQSLAGSGETQYF
TGTGCCAGCTCGCAATCTCTAGCGGGATCAGGAGAGACCCAGTACTTC
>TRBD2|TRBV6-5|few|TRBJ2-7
CASSYDKRGGASEQYF
TGTGCCAGCAGTTACGATAAGCGGGGGGGAGCCTCCGAGCAGTACTTC
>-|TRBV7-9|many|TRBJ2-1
CASSLTQNLPLHEQFF
TGTGCCAGCAGCTTAACTCAGAACCTACCTCTTCATGAGCAGTTCTTC
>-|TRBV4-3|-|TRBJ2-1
CASSQDPRQEYNEQFF
TGCGCCAGCAGCCAAGATCCCAGACAGGAATACAATGAGCAGTTCTTC
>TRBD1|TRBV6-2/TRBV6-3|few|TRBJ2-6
CASRQGSGANVLTF
TGTGCCAGCAGACAGGGGTCTGGGGCCAACGTCCTGACTTTC
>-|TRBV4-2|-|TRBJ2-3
CASSQDPRGGGTDTQYF
TGTGCCAGCAGCCAAGACCCTAGGGGGGGAGGGACAGATACGCAGTATTTT
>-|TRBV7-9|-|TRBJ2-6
CASSLMGTTSGANVLTF
TGTGCCAGCAGCTTGATGGGAACCACCTCTGGGGCCAACGTCCTGACTTTC
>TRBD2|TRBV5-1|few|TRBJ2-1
CASSLGLAGAPYNEQFF
TGCGCCAGCAGCTTGGGCCTAGCGGGGGCCCCCTACAATGAGCAGTTCTTC
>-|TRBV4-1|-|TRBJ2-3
CVGPHPVTGGRGTDTQYF
TGCGTCGGACCCCACCCGGTGACAGGAGGTCGGGGGACAGATACGCAGTATTTT
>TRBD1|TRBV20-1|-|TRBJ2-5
CSATFLDRWPKTQYF
TGCAGTGCAACTTTCCTGGACAGGTGGCCAAAGACCCAGTACTTC
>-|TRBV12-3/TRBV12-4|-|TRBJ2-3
CASTKGVSTQYF
TGTGCCAGCACCAAGGGGGTATCTACGCAGTATTTT
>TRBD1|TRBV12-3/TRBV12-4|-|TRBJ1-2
CASIPSGRGRSYGYTF
TGTGCCAGCATCCCGAGTGGCAGGGGGCGCAGCTATGGCTACACCTTC
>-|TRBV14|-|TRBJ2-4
CASSPWGAKNIQYF
TGTGCCAGCAGCCCTTGGGGGGCCAAAAACATTCAGTACTTC
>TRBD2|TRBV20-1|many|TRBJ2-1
CSARDVAGVSDEQFF
TGCAGTGCTAGAGATGTTGCGGGAGTATCGGATGAGCAGTTCTTC
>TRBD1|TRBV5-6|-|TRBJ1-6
CASSKDRVGSPLHF
TGTGCCAGCAGCAAGGACAGGGTTGGTTCACCCCTCCACTTT
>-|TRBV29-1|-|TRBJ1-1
CSVEKGQNTEAFF
TGCAGCGTGGAAAAGGGACAGAACACTGAAGCTTTCTTT
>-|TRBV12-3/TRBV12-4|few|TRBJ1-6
CASSFGSPLHF
TGTGCCAGCAGTTTTGGTTCACCCCTCCACTTT
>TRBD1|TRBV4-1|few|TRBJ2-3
CASSQKQGARTDTQYF
TGCGCCAGCAGCCAAAAACAGGGGGCCAGGACAGATACGCAGTATTTT
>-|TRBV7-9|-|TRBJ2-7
CASTSWGSYEQYF
TGTGCCAGCACCTCTTGGGGGTCCTACGAGCAGTACTTC
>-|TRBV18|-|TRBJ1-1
CASSPQRLNTEAFF
TGTGCCAGCTCACCACAGCGGTTGAACACTGAAGCTTTCTTT
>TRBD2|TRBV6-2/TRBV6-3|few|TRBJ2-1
CASRGTSDHINEQFF
TGTGCCAGCAGGGGGACTAGCGACCATATCAATGAGCAGTTCTTC
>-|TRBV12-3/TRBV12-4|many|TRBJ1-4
CASSFAGARVEKLFF
TGTGCCAGCAGTTTCGCGGGGGCGCGGGTTGAAAAACTGTTTTTT
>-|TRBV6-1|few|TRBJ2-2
CASSEGHPGELFF
TGTGCCAGCAGTGAGGGTCATCCCGGGGAGCTGTTTTTT
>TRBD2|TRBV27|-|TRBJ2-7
CASSSYVLAGVNEQYF
TGTGCCAGCAGTTCCTACGTTCTAGCGGGAGTGAACGAGCAGTACTTC
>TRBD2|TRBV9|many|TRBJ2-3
CASSAGGTDTQYF
TGTGCCAGCAGTGCGGGGGGGACAGATACGCAGTATTTT
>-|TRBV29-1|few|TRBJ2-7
CSVFLDPSYEQYF
TGCAGCGTTTTCCTCGATCCCTCCTACGAGCAGTACTTC
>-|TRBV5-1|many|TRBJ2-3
CASSLGTVVTDTQYF
TGCGCCAGCAGCTTGGGGACGGTCGTCACAGATACGCAGTATTTT
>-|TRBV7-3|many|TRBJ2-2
CASSPRGNTGELFF
TGTGCCAGCAGCCCCAGGGGAAACACCGGGGAGCTGTTTTTT
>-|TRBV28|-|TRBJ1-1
CASRSSLSPQAFF
TGTGCCAGCAGGTCCTCATTGAGCCCCCAAGCTTTCTTT